One sample yielded the 14 T cell receptor beta chains listed below, sequenced in a study of spatial heterogeneity in lung cancer. Sample time point: sample taken at primary tumor resection. Whole RNA was taken from tumor, nontumor lung or frozen PBMC; it was then sequenced unsorted. TCRdb fed the 5' RACE reads into MiXCR, producing one record per CDR3 protein. The sample gives about 5,400 distinct CDR3 sequences, roughly a third of which show up once; around 3.4% is in the top ten. The source was PBMCs, collected at surgery. These receptor sequences come from a female donor with early-stage non-small cell lung cancer.

This clonotype was recorded a few times. This beta chain is a stray sequence in a library constructed for alpha chains; its clone size is not meaningful. This chain links TRBV5-1 with TRBJ2-2; TRBD1 matches at 9 bases. CDR1 is SGHRS, CDR2 YFSETQ, per germline. CDR3 length equals 14 residues. V trimming: 5 bases; J trimming: 5 bases; junction bases outside the gene matches: 4. For the CDR3, the DNA is TGCGCCAGCAGTTGGGGACAGGGAACCGGGGAGCTGTTTTTT. Translating it yields CASSWGQGTGELFF.

In regard to this clonotype: Within a library made for alpha chains, this beta chain is off target, and its count is uninformative. V usage is TRBV28 and J usage is TRBJ2-7, with D possibly called TRBD1 or TRBD2 (5 bases each). There are 14 residues in the CDR3. Per the germline V gene, CDR1 is MDHEN and CDR2 is SYDVKM. V lost 8 bases, J lost 2 bases, and 16 bases lay in between. As DNA, the CDR3 is TGTGCCAGCGAGGGGACGACCGCGACCTACGAGCAGTACTTC. It is translated as CASEGTTATYEQYF.

A note on this clonotype: Because the library targeted alpha chains, this beta chain is an off-target read whose size means little. J is TRBJ2-1 and V is TRBV27; D unresolved. Germline CDR1 MNHEY, CDR2 SMNVEV (reference sequence). CDR3 length equals 14 residues. Trimming shortened V by 6 bases and J by 2 bases, and 11 bases separated the two germline ends. This CDR3 reads CASRMTSPYNEQFF. As DNA, the CDR3 is TGTGCCAGCAGGATGACTTCACCCTACAATGAGCAGTTCTTC.

About this clonotype itself: Little can be read into the size of this beta chain, an off-target read in a library designed for alpha chains. The V and J genes are TRBV3-1 and TRBJ2-3; no definite D call. Germline loops: CDR1 LGHDT, CDR2 YNNKEL (reference sequence). Trimming shortened V by 2 bases and J by 2 bases, and 8 bases separated the two germline ends. This CDR3 has 14 residues. The CDR3 bases are TGTGCCAGCAGCCAATTTGCTTCCACAGATACGCAGTATTTT. Its translation: CASSQFASTDTQYF.

This clonotype was observed a handful of times. This beta chain appears as a stray read in a library generated for alpha chains; its size is not informative. V gene TRBV6-2 or TRBV6-3 combines with J gene TRBJ2-5; tentative D call: TRBD2 (5 bases). The germline V and J ends were trimmed by 2 bases and 2 bases, with 12 bases remaining between them. CDR1 and CDR2 (germline): MNHEY, SVGEGT. The CDR3 has 15 amino acids. The CDR3 DNA follows: TGTGCCAGCAGTTACGACGGACTGATACAAGAGACCCAGTACTTC. Its protein product is CASSYDGLIQETQYF.

Comment on this clonotype: For a library built for alpha chains, this beta chain is a stray read; little rests on its size. This sequence joins TRBV28 and TRBJ2-3; 8 bases align to TRBD1. V lost 8 bases and J lost 2; bases outside the gene matches: 12. Germline-derived CDR1 and CDR2 are MDHEN and SYDVKM. The CDR3 has 16 residues. The CDR3, as DNA: TGTGCCAGCGGGGGACCGGACAGGGCTCTCACAGATACGCAGTATTTT. It is translated as CASGGPDRALTDTQYF.

This clonotype showed up just a few times. Little can be read into the size of this beta chain, an off-target read in a library designed for alpha chains. The chain employs TRBV5-1 and TRBJ2-5; the D is unclear. CDR1 and CDR2 (germline): SGHRS, YFSETQ. The CDR3 covers 13 residues. Trimming took 3 bases from V and 2 from J, leaving 8 bases between them. CDR3 in DNA: TGCGCCAGCAGCTCCTGGGGTCAAGAGACCCAGTACTTC. Protein product: CASSSWGQETQYF.

With regard to this clonotype: This beta chain is a stray sequence in a library constructed for alpha chains; its clone size is not meaningful. V and J are TRBV20-1 and TRBJ2-7; tentatively, D is TRBD1 (6 bases). Germline V gene lookup returns CDR1 DFQATT and CDR2 SNEGSKA (reference sequence). Trimming shortened V by 0 bases and J by 4 bases, and 13 bases separated the two germline ends. The CDR3 covers 14 residues. This chain's CDR3 is CSARDNRVVYEQYF. CDR3 nucleotide sequence: TGCAGTGCTAGAGATAACAGGGTAGTATACGAGCAGTACTTC.

As regards this clonotype: With the library built for alpha chains, this beta chain is off target and its frequency is not meaningful. The CDR3 is CASSAGDYGYTF. For the CDR3, the DNA is TGTGCCAGCAGCGCAGGAGACTATGGCTACACCTTC. The rearrangement uses TRBV7-9 and TRBJ1-2; D call uncertain. CDR1 and CDR2 from the germline V gene are SEHNR and FQNEAQ (reference sequence). The CDR3 covers 12 residues. The V end lost 5 bases, the J end lost 3 bases, and 7 bases lay between the germline ends.

As for this clonotype: Within a library made for alpha chains, this beta chain is off target, and its count is uninformative. The genes are TRBV10-2 and TRBJ2-3; maybe TRBD2 (5 bases). CDR3 length equals 12 residues. V was clipped by 7 bases and J by 5 bases, with 10 bases between them. In germline, CDR1 is WSHSY, CDR2 SAAADI. CDR3 sequence reads: CASTRGRDTQYF. The CDR3 region has the DNA TGCGCCAGCACCCGGGGTCGAGATACGCAGTATTTT.

This clonotype came up a few times. As an off-target read in a library built for alpha chains, this beta chain has a frequency of little significance. The rearrangement joins TRBV11-2 to TRBJ2-1; D not certain. The V end lost 5 bases, the J end lost 6 bases, and 5 bases lay between the germline ends. The CDR3 length is 11 residues. Germline CDR1 reads SGHAT; CDR2 reads FQNNGV. CDR3 loop: CASSPSNEQFF. In DNA, the CDR3 is TGTGCCAGCAGCCCCTCCAATGAGCAGTTCTTC.

In the case of this clonotype: Because this beta chain is a stray read in a library intended to capture alpha chains, its abundance should not be given much weight. The chain recombines TRBV9 with TRBJ2-1; TRBD2 is a possible D gene (6 bases). Trimming stripped 0 bases from V and 4 bases from J, with 8 bases between. Per germline, CDR1 SGDLS and CDR2 YYNGEE. The CDR3 totals 14 residues. The CDR3 sequence: CASSVAGAYNEQFF. In nucleotides, the CDR3 is TGTGCCAGCAGCGTAGCGGGAGCGTACAATGAGCAGTTCTTC.

About this clonotype: The library was designed around alpha chains, so this beta chain is a stray read whose abundance carries little weight. The chain links TRBV20-1 to TRBJ1-5; 11 bases are a match to TRBD1. The J segment lost 2 bases and the V segment lost 5 bases, leaving 5 bases of the junction unmatched. CDR3 length: 15 amino acids. CDR1 and CDR2 from the germline V gene are DFQATT and SNEGSKA (reference sequence). In DNA form, the CDR3 reads TGCAGTGCTGGGACAGGGGGAATCGGCAATCAGCCCCAGCATTTT. Translating it yields CSAGTGGIGNQPQHF.

Note on this clonotype: For a library built for alpha chains, this beta chain is a stray read; little rests on its size. The V gene is TRBV9, the J gene TRBJ2-5, with D perhaps TRBD2 (6 bases). Between the trimmed V and J ends, which lost 4 bases and 3 bases, there was a span of 22 bases. The germline V gene encodes CDR1 SGDLS and CDR2 YYNGEE. The CDR3 has 17 amino acids. The CDR3 region has the DNA TGTGCCAGCAGCCCTCGCTTGCGGGACCGGGGCGAAGAGACCCAGTACTTC. This gives the protein CASSPRLRDRGEETQYF.